This TCR beta chain was identified during a study of blood T cell repertoires in COVID-19. Study context: Whether acute or convalescent, the COVID-19 samples came from the United States, Italy and Spain. Sample material is recorded as cDNA or gDNA derived from T cells, B-cell-depleted T cells, or PBMCs.

The length of the CDR3 is 20 residues. Germline V gives CDR1 LGHNA, CDR2 YNFKEQ. The J segment lost 8 bases and the V segment lost 1 base, leaving 22 bases of the junction unmatched. In the original workflow: Estimation of nucleated cell counts was performed using reference gene primer amplification. Data came from immunoSEQ multiplex PCR; TCRdb stores just in-frame clones and leaves some out. That table gives V, J and clone size, and the DNA gave D and trimming. The profile shows approximately 380,000 clones, around 85% of them singletons. The TCR originated in a young woman with acute or convalescent COVID-19. The V call is TRBV4-2, the J call TRBJ2-2, with 7 nucleotides matching TRBD1. The sample comprised peripheral blood. CDR3 nucleotide sequence: TGTGCCAGCAGCCAAGTCACTCCGGGACAGCGATATCCCCGCTCAGGGGAGCTGTTTTTT. Amino acid sequence: CASSQVTPGQRYPRSGELFF.